The T cell receptor (beta chain) under discussion was sequenced for a study of blood T cell repertoires in COVID-19. The overall study: Samples representing acute and convalescent COVID-19 were sourced from the United States, Italy and Spain. PBMCs, B-cell-depleted T cells, or T cells were the source of the cDNA or gDNA that made up the material.

Per the authors' pipeline: How many nucleated cells were present was estimated from reference gene primer amplification. TCRdb's copy holds only in-frame clones and misses some; the assay was immunoSEQ multiplex PCR. V, J and clone size reflect that table, while D and trimming were determined from the DNA. This sample carries over 85,000 clones, 87% of them seen once, and the ten largest clones take around 2%. The V gene lost 8 bases and the J gene lost 3 bases, with 14 bases spanning the gap. Looked up from germline, CDR1 is SNHLY and CDR2 is FYNNEI. This CDR3 contains 13 residues. The V gene is TRBV2, the J gene TRBJ2-7, with D tentatively TRBD1 (8 bases). The sequenced sample consisted of peripheral blood. The receptor was isolated from a man aged 45 to 65 with active COVID-19. The CDR3 loop is CASRNRGGYEQYF. CDR3 nucleotides: TGTGCCAGCCGAAACAGGGGGGGCTACGAGCAGTACTTC. Variable domain in full (rest from reference TRBV2 and TRBJ2-7): EPEVTQTPSHQVTQMGQEVILRCVPISNHLYFYWYRQILGQKVEFLVSFYNNEISEKSEIFDDQFSVERPDGSNFTLKIRSTKLEDSAMYFCASRNRGGYEQYFGPGTRLTVT.